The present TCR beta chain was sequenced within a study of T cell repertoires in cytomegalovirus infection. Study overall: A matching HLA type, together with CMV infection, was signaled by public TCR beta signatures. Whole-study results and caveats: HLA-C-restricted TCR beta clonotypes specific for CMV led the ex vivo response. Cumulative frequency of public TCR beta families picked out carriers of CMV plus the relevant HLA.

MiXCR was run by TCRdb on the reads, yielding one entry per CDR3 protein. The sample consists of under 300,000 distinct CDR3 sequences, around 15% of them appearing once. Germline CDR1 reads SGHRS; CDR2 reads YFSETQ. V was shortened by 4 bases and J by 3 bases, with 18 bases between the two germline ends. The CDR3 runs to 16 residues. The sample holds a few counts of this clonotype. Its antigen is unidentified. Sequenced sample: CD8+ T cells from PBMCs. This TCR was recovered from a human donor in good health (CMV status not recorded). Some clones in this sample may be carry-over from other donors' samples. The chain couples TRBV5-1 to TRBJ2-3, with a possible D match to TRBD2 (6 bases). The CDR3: CASSLYTSSKTDTQYF. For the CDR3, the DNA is TGCGCCAGCAGCCTATATACTAGCTCCAAGACAGATACGCAGTATTTT.